This record looks at one T cell receptor (beta chain) sequence and its context. CDR1 is SGHNT, CDR2 YYREEE, per germline (reference sequence). The CDR3 extends over 15 amino acids. The V and J ends lost 3 bases and 2 bases respectively, with 13 bases between them. Methods used by the authors: Quantification of nucleated cells was approximated via reference gene primer amplification. Clones were sequenced by immunoSEQ multiplex PCR, and TCRdb holds only the in-frame ones, with some missing. V and J calls and clone size are given by that table; D and trimming were obtained from the DNA. The sample has about 220,000 clones, 84% seen once. The entry originates in a study of blood T cell repertoires in COVID-19.

This chain connects TRBV5-4 to TRBJ2-3; possible D gene TRBD2, 6 bases. The receptor was isolated from a woman aged 55-69 years who had recovered from COVID-19. Specimen: peripheral blood. The CDR3 region has the DNA TGTGCCAGCAGCTCTCCGGCTAGCGACACAGATACGCAGTATTTT. It translates to CASSSPASDTDTQYF.